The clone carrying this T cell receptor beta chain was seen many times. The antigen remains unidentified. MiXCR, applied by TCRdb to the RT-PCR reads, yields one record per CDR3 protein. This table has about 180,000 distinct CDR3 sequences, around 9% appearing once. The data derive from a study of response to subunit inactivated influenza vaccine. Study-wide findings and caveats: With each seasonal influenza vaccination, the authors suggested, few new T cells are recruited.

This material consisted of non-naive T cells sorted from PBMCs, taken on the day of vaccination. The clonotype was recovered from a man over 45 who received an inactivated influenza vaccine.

Here the CDR3 reads CASSFGQDEQYF. CDR3 nucleotides: TGTGCCAGCAGTTTCGGACAGGACGAGCAGTACTTC. The chain combines TRBV12-3 or TRBV12-4 with TRBJ2-7, with TRBD1 matching over 7 bases. This CDR3 region has 12 residues. Unmatched junction bases numbered 1, after V lost 3 bases and J lost 5 bases.